Below, one T cell receptor (beta chain) is given with its context. The target of this receptor is not known. No base-level quality is on record; no much larger clone is a single base apart. V is cut by 0 bases and J by 1 base, and the space between the germline ends is 12 bases. The CDR3 runs 17 residues from the cysteine to the phenylalanine. This entry keeps only the CDR3 DNA: 51 bases, framed from base 1. The CDR1 and CDR2 encoded by the germline V gene (reference sequence) are LNHNV and YYDKDF. This sample stems from a study of identical twins (dated by TCRdb to 2016 to 2017). As for the study more broadly: To test whether fetal clonotypes persist, this study deep-sequenced TCR alpha and beta repertoires from monozygotic twins, from unrelated adults of various ages, and from cord blood. To rule out contamination, the twin experiments were replicated at different times with different library preparation protocols. Findings and caveats that apply to the study as a whole: Fewer insertions were carried by abundant cord blood beta clonotypes, a similar but weaker trend appeared in young adult naive repertoires, and no such trend appeared in memory repertoires. Because the same donors could not be followed over many years, conclusions were based on cross-sectional statistical analysis. In beta out-of-frame sequences, excess twin sharing was weaker, because having fewer shared sequences lowered the signal-to-noise ratio. Compared with coincidental sharing between unrelated individuals, an excess of low generation-probability sequences was observed among out-of-frame TCR alpha sequences shared between twins. Out-of-frame TCR alpha sharing in monozygotic twins was systematically underestimated by recombination models, whereas sharing between unrelated individuals was in agreement with the recombination models. Invariant T cells such as MAIT and iNKT could partly confound zero-insertion analyses, though diverse VJ usage argued against this for most clonotypes.

Every donor in the study was a healthy Caucasian. The researchers also sequenced three unrelated adults who were not twins: a male aged 18 to 29, a male aged 50 to 60, and a female aged 50 to 60. Using Miltenyi CD45RO+ enrichment and human naive T-cell isolation kits, memory (CD45RO+) and naive T cells were isolated from PBMC. Preparation of the library involved 5' RACE. The sequencing machine was an Illumina HiSeq 2000. Template switching added a universal primer binding site, and the final cDNA carried a unique molecular identifier that allowed TCR cDNA molecules to be counted accurately. Specific primers in the conserved constant-segment region were used to synthesize first-strand cDNA for the TCR alpha and beta chains. To control for contamination, every cDNA library was double barcoded, receiving both a SMART-Mk sample barcode and Illumina barcodes. Two successive PCR steps introduced TruSeq adapter sequences along with Illumina sample barcodes. TCR alpha and beta cDNA libraries were sequenced on the Illumina HiSeq platform with custom primers. As for how the authors treated the data: MiGEC was used to process raw reads and extract unique molecular identifiers, and MiXCR was used to find CDR3 positions. For each individual, recombination models were inferred using an EM algorithm with the repgenHMM and IGoR tools. Shared clonotype analysis was performed with the tcR package in R, normalizing sharing by the product of cloneset sizes. To study raw recombination without the effects of thymic and clonal selection, out-of-frame nonproductive sequences were analyzed. TCRdb reprocessing: public reads trimmed at Q25 with fastp, clones called with MiXCR, in-frame beta chains kept. Rows with one shared CDR3 protein collapse into an entry with the most common genes and DNA. V and J calls and clone size were set by TCRdb, not the authors. This sample has 420,000 or so distinct CDR3 sequences in its table, and approximately 17% of those were observed once. Of the sample, 12% is held by the ten largest clones.

The V and J genes are TRBV15 and TRBJ2-2, with the D call perhaps TRBD1 or TRBD2, as 5 bases match in each case. The source of this sequence is a man in his fifties or sixties in good health. Sequencing was carried out using naive T cells sorted from blood. The cell subset or site tag for this specimen amounts to: cells isolated with a human naive T-cell isolation kit. In nucleotide form, the sequence is TGTGCCACCAGCAGAGATCTACCGGGGCTGAACACCGGGGAGCTGTTTTTT. The translation is CATSRDLPGLNTGELFF.